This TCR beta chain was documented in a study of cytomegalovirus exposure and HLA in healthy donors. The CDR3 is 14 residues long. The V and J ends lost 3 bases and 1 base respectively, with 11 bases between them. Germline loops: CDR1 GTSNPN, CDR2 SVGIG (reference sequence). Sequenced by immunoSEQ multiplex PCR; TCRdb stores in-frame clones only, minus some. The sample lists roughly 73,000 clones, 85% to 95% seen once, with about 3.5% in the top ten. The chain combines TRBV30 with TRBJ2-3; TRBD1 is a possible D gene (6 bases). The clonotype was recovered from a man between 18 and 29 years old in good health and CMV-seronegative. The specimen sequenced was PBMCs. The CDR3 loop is CAWRQGLGTDTQYF. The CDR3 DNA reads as TGTGCCTGGAGACAGGGTTTGGGCACAGATACGCAGTATTTT.